This T cell receptor beta chain was found in a study of T cell repertoires in cytomegalovirus infection. For the study at large: Selection of CMV epitopes for the study included recently identified HLA-C-restricted and well-studied HLA-B-restricted ones. Through public TCR beta signatures, both CMV infection and matching HLA type were indicated.

In TCRdb, the reads were re-called with MiXCR into one record per CDR3 protein. The sample consists of approximately 300,000 distinct CDR3 sequences, 20% to 25% of them appearing once. Findings and limits, study-wide: In two of eight donors, the top clonotype was HLA-C-restricted CMV-specific.

The CDR3 is 16 amino acids. Germline lookup yields CDR1 SGHVS and CDR2 FNYEAQ. J gave up 4 bases and V 2 bases, and 6 bases lay outside the gene matches. As for this clonotype: The antigen is undetermined.

This chain uses TRBV7-6 with TRBJ2-2; TRBD1 matches at 8 bases. Sequencing was performed on cultured PBMCs, taken from culture after CMV antigen stimulation. The sequence was obtained from a human donor in good health (CMV status not recorded). Some clones in this sample may be carry-over from other donors' samples. The CDR3 DNA reads as TGTGCCAGCAGCTTACCCGGACAGGGCCGCACCGGGGAGCTGTTTTTT. This encodes CASSLPGQGRTGELFF.